The following is a T cell receptor (beta chain) sequence with its context. This sample is drawn from a study of T cells in Graves' hyperthyroidism and ophthalmopathy. The source material, RNA transcripts, was used to amplify TCR beta CDR3 regions. A set of HTBI primers served as the primers for a first-round RT-PCR of the TCR CDR3. TCRdb processed the multiplex PCR reads anew with MiXCR; each CDR3 protein has one entry. In the table there are approximately 870,000 distinct CDR3 sequences, 38% of which are singletons. The sample consisted of blood. The TCR originated in a man aged 18 to 30 with Graves' hyperthyroidism.

The CDR3 is CASDNSEAFF. The CDR3 coding sequence is TGTGCCAGCGACAACTCTGAAGCTTTCTTT. V and J are TRBV19 and TRBJ1-1; no definite D call. CDR1 LNHDA and CDR2 SQIVND come from the germline V gene (reference sequence). This CDR3 comprises 10 residues. Trimming removed 9 bases from V and 6 bases from J, with 8 bases in between.